The 12 T cell receptor beta chains below come from one sample, sequenced in a study of graft-versus-host responses after intestinal transplantation. No cognate antigen is known for these TCRs. Libraries were prepared by immunoSEQ multiplex PCR; TCRdb keeps only in-frame clonotypes and omits some of them. In the table there are 93,000 or so clones, approximately 93% of which are singletons. This material consisted of unstimulated CD8+ T cells sorted from spleen or lymph node cells, taken before intestinal transplant. The receptors derive from a human donor who received an intestinal transplant.

The chain joins TRBV6-5 to TRBJ2-1; 9 bases are shared with TRBD2. Germline V gene lookup returns CDR1 MNHEY and CDR2 SVGAGI. Trimming at V came to 5 bases and at J to 4 bases, leaving 6 bases not matched to a gene. This CDR3 is built from 15 residues. In DNA, the CDR3 is TGTGCCAGCAGTGCGAGCGGGGGGCGGTACAATGAGCAGTTCTTC. Translation: CASSASGGRYNEQFF.

The chain uses TRBV2 and TRBJ1-3; a possible D gene is TRBD1 (5 bases). Trimming removed 6 bases from V and 5 bases from J, with 11 bases in between. CDR1 and CDR2 (germline): SNHLY, FYNNEI. This CDR3 is built from 13 residues. CDR3 amino acids: CASSGDRRNTIYF. The DNA of the CDR3 is TGTGCCAGCAGCGGGGACCGGCGAAACACCATATATTTT.

In its sample, this clone was seen a few times. The chain links TRBV7-9 to TRBJ1-5, with D uncertain. This CDR3 contains 16 residues. V was pared by 2 bases and J by 6 bases, with 17 bases between. Germline lookup yields CDR1 SEHNR and CDR2 FQNEAQ (reference sequence). The CDR3 region is CASSLSPEGRLQPQHF. CDR3 DNA: TGTGCCAGCAGCTTATCTCCCGAAGGGCGGCTTCAGCCCCAGCATTTT.

This clone was detected only once. The V call is TRBV13, the J call TRBJ1-1; tentatively, D is TRBD1 (5 bases). Per the germline V gene, CDR1 is PRHDT and CDR2 is FYEKMQ (reference sequence). With 8 bases removed from V and 1 base from J, the gap between germline ends came to 11 bases. This CDR3 has 13 residues. The CDR3 reads CASVGAGNTEAFF. The CDR3 DNA is TGTGCCAGCGTCGGGGCTGGGAACACTGAAGCTTTCTTT.

The table lists this clone with a count of one. The gene calls are TRBV6-5 and TRBJ1-2, with D unclear. From germline, CDR1 is MNHEY and CDR2 SVGAGI. This CDR3 is 13 amino acids long. With 5 bases removed from V and 4 bases from J, the gap between germline ends came to 11 bases. CDR3 sequence: CASSEGLSYGYTF. The CDR3 nucleotides are TGTGCCAGCAGTGAAGGACTATCCTATGGCTACACCTTC.

This sequence joins TRBV5-4 and TRBJ2-3, with 7 bases aligning to TRBD1. The CDR3 length is 20 residues. Trimming at V came to 0 bases and at J to 2 bases, leaving 18 bases not matched to a gene. Looked up from germline, CDR1 is SGHNT and CDR2 is YYREEE (reference sequence). In nucleotides, the CDR3 is TGTGCCAGCAGCTTGGGGGGCCTTTGGAACCCGACAGGGTCCACAGATACGCAGTATTTT. Protein product: CASSLGGLWNPTGSTDTQYF.

The chain has TRBV4-1 and TRBJ1-1; the D is unclear. The V gene lost 2 bases and the J gene lost 4 bases, with 14 bases spanning the gap. The germline CDR1 and CDR2 sequences are MGHRA and YSYEKL. CDR3 size: 15 residues. The DNA for the CDR3 is TGCGCCAGCAGCCAATCCCTCACTGGTGGCACTGAAGCTTTCTTT. Amino acids: CASSQSLTGGTEAFF.

The chain couples TRBV4-2 to TRBJ2-1; tentatively, D is TRBD2 (6 bases). V lost 5 bases to trimming and J lost 0 bases, with 14 bases between them. CDR1 is LGHNA and CDR2 is YNFKEQ in the germline V gene. This CDR3 contains 16 residues. The CDR3 loop is CASSGGTGSSYNEQFF. CDR3 nucleotides: TGTGCCAGCAGCGGAGGGACGGGGTCCTCCTACAATGAGCAGTTCTTC.

On this clone itself: Within the sample, other DNA sequences also encode this same CDR3. The genes are TRBV19 and TRBJ1-1, with 10 bases that match TRBD1. The CDR3 is 15 amino acids. V lost 2 bases and J lost 5; bases outside the gene matches: 5. Germline V CDR1 and CDR2: LNHDA, SQIVND (reference sequence). The CDR3 protein is CASSISGTGVTEAFF. CDR3 in DNA: TGTGCCAGTAGTATATCAGGGACAGGGGTAACTGAAGCTTTCTTT. The entire variable domain, with the rest obtained from reference TRBV19 and TRBJ1-1, is as follows: DGGITQSPKYLFRKEGQNVTLSCEQNLNHDAMYWYRQDPGQGLRLIYYSQIVNDFQKGDIAEGYSVSREKKESFPLTVTSAQKNPTAFYLCASSISGTGVTEAFFGQGTRLTVV.

This chain links TRBV7-2 with TRBJ2-7, with D maybe TRBD2 (5 bases). V lost 4 bases and J lost 3, with 13 bases in between. The germline V gene has CDR1 SGHTA and CDR2 FQGNSA. The CDR3 has 14 residues. Written as DNA, the CDR3 is TGTGCCAGCAGCTGGAGGCCAGTGGGCTACGAGCAGTACTTC. It translates to CASSWRPVGYEQYF.

The genes are TRBV7-9 and TRBJ1-1; no clear D. Trimming cost V 1 base and J 8 bases, with 11 bases left between them. This CDR3 has 13 residues. From germline, CDR1 is SEHNR and CDR2 FQNEAQ (reference sequence). The CDR3 loop is CASSLVLAPEAFF. In nucleotides, the CDR3 is TGTGCCAGCAGCTTAGTGTTGGCACCCGAAGCTTTCTTT.

The chain links TRBV6-1 to TRBJ2-1; D gene unclear. The germline V gene encodes CDR1 MNHNS and CDR2 SASEGT. The V end lost 1 base, the J end lost 5 bases, and 12 bases lay between the germline ends. This CDR3 spans 15 amino acids. Here the CDR3 reads CASSEGVHRDNEQFF. CDR3 bases: TGTGCCAGCAGTGAAGGAGTCCACCGGGACAATGAGCAGTTCTTC.